This T cell receptor (beta chain) was found in a study of T cells after posttransplantation cyclophosphamide. Study-level findings and limits: Donor CD8+ memory clones often dominated recipient blood repertoires at later times. Recipient CMV seropositivity and CMV reactivation strongly tracked TRB clonality. TRB overlap between skin or GI tissue T cells and blood was limited.

Points on this clone: As yet, its antigen is unknown.

Busulfan-fludarabine conditioning, marrow transplant, and cyclophosphamide on days +3 and +4 were administered. Sequencing was performed with immunoSEQ multiplex PCR; in TCRdb, only in-frame clones are kept and a portion is missing. The sample contains under 50,000 clones, less than 95% of which appear only once. The CDR3 has 15 residues. This sequence joins TRBV7-5 and TRBJ2-7; the table assigns TRBD1, which was not confirmed against the DNA. TRBV7-5 counts as a pseudogene. This sample comprised PBMCs, obtained less than 70 days after allogeneic stem cell transplant with posttransplant cyclophosphamide. This TCR was sampled from a male patient in his sixties or seventies who received an allogeneic stem cell transplant from a related donor and was CMV-positive. Some T cells may be graft donor cells. The CDR3, as DNA: TGTGCCAGAAGCTGGAGGGGGCGGTTTAACTACGAGCAGTACTTC. The encoded protein is CARSWRGRFNYEQYF.